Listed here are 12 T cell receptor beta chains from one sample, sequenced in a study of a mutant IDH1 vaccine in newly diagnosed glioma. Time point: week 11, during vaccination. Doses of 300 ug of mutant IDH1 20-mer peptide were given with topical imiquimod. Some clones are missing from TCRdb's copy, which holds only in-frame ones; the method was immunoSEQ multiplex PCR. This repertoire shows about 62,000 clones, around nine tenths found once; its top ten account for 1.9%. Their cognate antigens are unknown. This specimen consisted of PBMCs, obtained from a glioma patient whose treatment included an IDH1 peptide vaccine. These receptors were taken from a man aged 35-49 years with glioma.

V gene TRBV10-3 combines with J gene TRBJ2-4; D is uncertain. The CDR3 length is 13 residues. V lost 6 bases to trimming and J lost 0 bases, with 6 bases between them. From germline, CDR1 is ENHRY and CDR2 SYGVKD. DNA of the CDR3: TGTGCCATCAGGGAACCAGCCAAAAACATTCAGTACTTC. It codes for CAIREPAKNIQYF.

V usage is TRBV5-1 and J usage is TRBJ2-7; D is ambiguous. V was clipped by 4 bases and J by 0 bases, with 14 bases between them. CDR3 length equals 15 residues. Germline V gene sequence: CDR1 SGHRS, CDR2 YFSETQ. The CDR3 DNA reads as TGCGCCAGCAGCCCCGGAGACACCTACTCCTACGAGCAGTACGTC. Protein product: CASSPGDTYSYEQYV.

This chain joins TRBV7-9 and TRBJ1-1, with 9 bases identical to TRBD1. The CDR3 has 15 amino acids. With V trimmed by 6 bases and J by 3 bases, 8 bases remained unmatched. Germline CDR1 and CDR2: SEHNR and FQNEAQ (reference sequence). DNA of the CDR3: TGTGCCAGCAGTTCCATTAGGACAGGGGACACTGAAGCTTTCTTT. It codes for CASSSIRTGDTEAFF.

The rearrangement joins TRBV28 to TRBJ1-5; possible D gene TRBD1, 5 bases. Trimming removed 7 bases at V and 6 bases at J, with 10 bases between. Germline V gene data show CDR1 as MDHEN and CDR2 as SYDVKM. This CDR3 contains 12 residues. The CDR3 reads CASKPQGQPQHF. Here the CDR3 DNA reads TGTGCCAGCAAACCTCAGGGTCAGCCCCAGCATTTT.

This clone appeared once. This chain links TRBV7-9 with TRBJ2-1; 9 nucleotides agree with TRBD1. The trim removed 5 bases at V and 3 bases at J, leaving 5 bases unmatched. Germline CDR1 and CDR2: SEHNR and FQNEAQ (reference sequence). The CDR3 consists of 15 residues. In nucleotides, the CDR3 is TGTGCCAGCAGCCCTAGGGACAGGGACTACAATGAGCAGTTCTTC. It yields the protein CASSPRDRDYNEQFF. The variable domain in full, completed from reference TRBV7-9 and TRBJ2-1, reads DTGVSQNPRHKITKRGQNVTFRCDPISEHNRLYWYRQTLGQGPEFLTYFQNEAQLEKSRLLSDRFSAERPKGSFSTLEIQRTEQGDSAMYLCASSPRDRDYNEQFFGPGTRLTVL.

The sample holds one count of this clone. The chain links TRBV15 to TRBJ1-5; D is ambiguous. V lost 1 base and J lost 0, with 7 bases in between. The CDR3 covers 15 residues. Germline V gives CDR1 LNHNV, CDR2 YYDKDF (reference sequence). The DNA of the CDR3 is TGTGCCACCAGCAGAGGACGGACTAGCAATCAGCCCCAGCATTTT. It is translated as CATSRGRTSNQPQHF.

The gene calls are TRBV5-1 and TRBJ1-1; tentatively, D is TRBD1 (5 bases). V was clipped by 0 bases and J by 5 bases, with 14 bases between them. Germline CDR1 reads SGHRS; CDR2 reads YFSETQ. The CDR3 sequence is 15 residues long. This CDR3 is CASSLGYGGGTEAFF. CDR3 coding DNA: TGCGCCAGCAGCTTGGGGTATGGGGGAGGTACTGAAGCTTTCTTT.

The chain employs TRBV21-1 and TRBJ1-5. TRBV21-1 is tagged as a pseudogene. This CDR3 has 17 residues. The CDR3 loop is CASSMNRGGLSNQPQHF. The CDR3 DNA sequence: TGTGCCAGCAGCATGAATAGGGGGGGTTTAAGCAATCAGCCCCAGCATTTT.

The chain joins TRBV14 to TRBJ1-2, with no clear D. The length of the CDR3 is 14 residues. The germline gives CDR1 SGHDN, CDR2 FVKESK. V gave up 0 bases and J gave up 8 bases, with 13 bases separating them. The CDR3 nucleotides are TGTGCCAGCAGCCAAGATCGATGGGCGAGGGGCTACACCTTC. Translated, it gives CASSQDRWARGYTF.

The CDR3 bases are TGTGCCAGCAGTGCCCTGAGAGGGGGGAACACAGATACGCAGTATTTT. This encodes CASSALRGGNTDTQYF. This chain links TRBV25-1 with TRBJ2-3; D possibly matches TRBD1 or TRBD2 (6 bases each). The CDR3 spans 16 residues. CDR1 is MGHDK, CDR2 SYGVNS, per germline. The ends were cut back, 4 bases at V and 2 bases at J, with 16 bases in the middle.

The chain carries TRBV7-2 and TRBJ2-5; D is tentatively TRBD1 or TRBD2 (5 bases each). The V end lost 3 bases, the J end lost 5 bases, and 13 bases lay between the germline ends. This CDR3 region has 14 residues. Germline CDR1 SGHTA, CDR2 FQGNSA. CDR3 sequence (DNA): TGTGCCAGCAGCTTCCAGAGGGGATTGGAGACCCAGTACTTC. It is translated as CASSFQRGLETQYF.

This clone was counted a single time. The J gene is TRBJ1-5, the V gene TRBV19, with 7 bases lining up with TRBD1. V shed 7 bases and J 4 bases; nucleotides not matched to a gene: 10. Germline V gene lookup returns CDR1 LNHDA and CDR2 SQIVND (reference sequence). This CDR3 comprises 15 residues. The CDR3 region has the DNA TGTGCCAGTACTCCACGGACAGGACAGAATCAGCCCCAGCATTTT. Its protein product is CASTPRTGQNQPQHF.